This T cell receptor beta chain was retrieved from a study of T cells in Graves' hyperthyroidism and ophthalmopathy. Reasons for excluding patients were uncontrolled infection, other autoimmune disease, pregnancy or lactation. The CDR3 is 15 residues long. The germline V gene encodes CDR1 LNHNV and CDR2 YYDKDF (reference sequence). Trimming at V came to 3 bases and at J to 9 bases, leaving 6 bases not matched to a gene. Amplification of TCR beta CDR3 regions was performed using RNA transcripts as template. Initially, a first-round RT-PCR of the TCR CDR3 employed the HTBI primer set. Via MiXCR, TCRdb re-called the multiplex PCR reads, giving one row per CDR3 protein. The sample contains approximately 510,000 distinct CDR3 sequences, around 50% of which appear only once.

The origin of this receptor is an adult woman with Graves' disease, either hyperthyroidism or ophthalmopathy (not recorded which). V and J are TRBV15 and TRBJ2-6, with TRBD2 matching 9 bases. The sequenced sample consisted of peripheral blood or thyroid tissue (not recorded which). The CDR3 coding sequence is TGTGCCACCAGCAGCGGACTAGCGAGGGGCAACGTCCTGACTTTC. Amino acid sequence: CATSSGLARGNVLTF.